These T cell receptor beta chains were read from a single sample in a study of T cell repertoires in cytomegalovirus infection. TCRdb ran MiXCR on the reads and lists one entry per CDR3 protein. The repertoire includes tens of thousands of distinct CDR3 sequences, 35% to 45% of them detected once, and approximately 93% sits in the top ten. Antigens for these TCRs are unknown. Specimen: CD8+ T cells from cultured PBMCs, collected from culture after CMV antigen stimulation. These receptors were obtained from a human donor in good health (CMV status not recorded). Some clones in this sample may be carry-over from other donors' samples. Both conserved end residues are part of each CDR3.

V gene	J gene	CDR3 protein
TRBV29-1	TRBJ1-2	CSVDRGIHGYTF
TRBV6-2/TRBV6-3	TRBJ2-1	CASSYSFAGDPDEQFF
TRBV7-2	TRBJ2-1	CASTSGLSPYNEQFF
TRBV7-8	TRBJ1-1	CASSPFTGSNTEAFF
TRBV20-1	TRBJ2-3	CSAEDPEIDTDTQYF
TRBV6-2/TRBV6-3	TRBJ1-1	CASSQTGRYTEAFF
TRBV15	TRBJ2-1	CATSRELAGDEQFF
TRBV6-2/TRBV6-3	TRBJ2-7	CASSNLGNSYEQYF
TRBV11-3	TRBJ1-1	CASSLIPGRLNTEAFF
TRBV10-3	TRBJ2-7	CAISATDGSSYEQYF
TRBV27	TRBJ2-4	CASTPVGQANIQYF